The T cell receptor beta chain under discussion was sequenced for a study of control samples from healthy donors and cancer patients. Trimming cost V 3 bases and J 8 bases, with 16 bases left between them. The germline V gene has CDR1 SQVTM and CDR2 ANQGSEA. CDR3 size: 13 residues. Sequencing was performed with immunoSEQ multiplex PCR; in TCRdb, only in-frame clones are kept and a portion is missing. The sample includes 100,000 to 150,000 clones, roughly 87% seen only once; the top ten take more than 1.5%. This TCR came from a man between 18 and 35 years old in good health. Sequencing used blood. The chain links TRBV29-1 to TRBJ1-2; D not certain. Written as DNA, the CDR3 is TGCAGCGTTGACCCGGCGGGGAGTCGGGGCTACACCTTC. It is translated as CSVDPAGSRGYTF. The variable domain in full, completed from reference TRBV29-1 and TRBJ1-2, reads SAVISQKPSRDICQRGTSLTIQCQVDSQVTMMFWYRQQPGQSLTLIATANQGSEATYESGFVIDKFPISRPNLTFSTLTVSNMSPEDSSIYLCSVDPAGSRGYTFGSGTRLTVV.